The rows below give T cell receptor beta chains drawn from one sample of a study of T cells in Graves' hyperthyroidism and ophthalmopathy. Each CDR3 protein is one row after TCRdb ran MiXCR on the multiplex PCR reads. Here the sample spans roughly 250,000 distinct CDR3 sequences, approximately 23% being singletons. Input material: blood. The receptors stem from a man aged 25-45 years with Graves' ophthalmopathy. Both conserved end residues are part of each CDR3. D genes are given only for firm matches. Rows may omit the clone size; those that give it use once, few, many or a size class.

cdr3_aa: CASSLSAGVDTQYF; cdr3_nt: TGTGCCAGCAGCTTATCAGCGGGAGTAGATACGCAGTATTTT; d_call: TRBD2; clone_size: few; j_call: TRBJ2-3; v_call: TRBV11-2
cdr3_aa: CASSLLQGATEAFF; cdr3_nt: TGTGCCAGCAGTTTATTGCAGGGGGCGACTGAAGCTTTCTTT; d_call: TRBD1; clone_size: .; j_call: TRBJ1-1; v_call: TRBV27
cdr3_aa: CSANQGLAVYEQYF; cdr3_nt: TGCAGTGCTAACCAGGGACTAGCGGTTTACGAGCAGTACTTC; d_call: TRBD2; clone_size: many; j_call: TRBJ2-7; v_call: TRBV20-1
cdr3_aa: CASSSTSGFVDTQYF; cdr3_nt: TGTGCCAGCAGTTCGACTAGCGGGTTTGTGGATACGCAGTATTTT; d_call: TRBD2; clone_size: many; j_call: TRBJ2-3; v_call: TRBV12-3/TRBV12-4
cdr3_aa: CPSREDWDYSNQPQHF; cdr3_nt: TGTCCCAGCAGGGAAGACTGGGATTATAGCAATCAGCCCCAGCATTTT; d_call: .; clone_size: few; j_call: TRBJ1-5; v_call: TRBV2
cdr3_aa: CASSQNRGPNGYTF; cdr3_nt: TGTGCCAGCAGCCAGAACAGGGGGCCCAATGGCTACACCTTC; d_call: TRBD1; clone_size: .; j_call: TRBJ1-2; v_call: TRBV3-1
cdr3_aa: CASSLVWGREAFF; cdr3_nt: TGTGCCAGCAGCTTAGTCTGGGGGCGGGAAGCTTTCTTT; d_call: .; clone_size: many; j_call: TRBJ1-1; v_call: TRBV7-2
cdr3_aa: CSVGSGDLGYTF; cdr3_nt: TGCAGCGTTGGGTCTGGGGACCTTGGCTACACCTTC; d_call: .; clone_size: .; j_call: TRBJ1-2; v_call: TRBV29-1
cdr3_aa: CASSQSGATDTQYF; cdr3_nt: TGTGCCAGCAGCCAAAGCGGGGCCACAGATACGCAGTATTTT; d_call: TRBD2; clone_size: few; j_call: TRBJ2-3; v_call: TRBV3-1
cdr3_aa: CASSFGASSNYGYTF; cdr3_nt: TGTGCCAGCAGTTTTGGGGCCAGTAGCAACTATGGCTACACCTTC; d_call: .; clone_size: many; j_call: TRBJ1-2; v_call: TRBV27
cdr3_aa: CASRPRGDSYGYTF; cdr3_nt: TGTGCCAGCAGACCGAGAGGGGACAGCTATGGCTACACCTTC; d_call: TRBD1; clone_size: many; j_call: TRBJ1-2; v_call: TRBV7-8
cdr3_aa: CSVETTGSTYNEQFF; cdr3_nt: TGCAGCGTTGAAACGACAGGTTCTACATACAATGAGCAGTTCTTC; d_call: .; clone_size: .; j_call: TRBJ2-1; v_call: TRBV29-1
cdr3_aa: CASSLVVRQGADEQYF; cdr3_nt: TGTGCCAGCAGCCTAGTGGTCAGGCAGGGGGCGGATGAGCAGTACTTC; d_call: TRBD1; clone_size: many; j_call: TRBJ2-7; v_call: TRBV5-6
cdr3_aa: CASSPTVKPEAFF; cdr3_nt: TGTGCCAGCAGTCCGACAGTTAAGCCTGAAGCTTTCTTT; d_call: .; clone_size: many; j_call: TRBJ1-1; v_call: TRBV28
cdr3_aa: CASRTGLSEAFF; cdr3_nt: TGTGCCAGCAGGACTGGTCTGTCTGAAGCTTTCTTT; d_call: .; clone_size: few; j_call: TRBJ1-1; v_call: TRBV11-3
cdr3_aa: CASSRLAGEDGELFF; cdr3_nt: TGTGCCAGCAGCCGACTAGCGGGAGAGGACGGGGAGCTGTTTTTT; d_call: TRBD2; clone_size: .; j_call: TRBJ2-2; v_call: TRBV12-3/TRBV12-4
cdr3_aa: CASSRYRLAETYEQYF; cdr3_nt: TGTGCCAGCAGCCGTTATAGACTAGCGGAGACCTACGAGCAGTACTTC; d_call: TRBD2; clone_size: few; j_call: TRBJ2-7; v_call: TRBV5-6
cdr3_aa: CASSQGGGNNQPQHF; cdr3_nt: TGTGCCAGCAGCCAAGGAGGGGGCAACAATCAGCCCCAGCATTTT; d_call: TRBD1; clone_size: few; j_call: TRBJ1-5; v_call: TRBV3-1
cdr3_aa: CASSYGLAGGLVTEQYF; cdr3_nt: TGTGCCAGCAGCTACGGACTAGCGGGAGGTCTCGTGACCGAGCAGTACTTC; d_call: TRBD2; clone_size: few; j_call: TRBJ2-7; v_call: TRBV5-6
cdr3_aa: CASSQASGGYEQCF; cdr3_nt: TGTGCCAGCAGCCAAGCTAGCGGGGGATACGAGCAGTGCTTC; d_call: TRBD2; clone_size: .; j_call: TRBJ2-7; v_call: TRBV3-1
cdr3_aa: CASSLAGTSGTSDTQYF; cdr3_nt: TGTGCCAGCAGCTTAGCGGGGACTAGCGGGACATCAGATACGCAGTATTTT; d_call: TRBD2; clone_size: .; j_call: TRBJ2-3; v_call: TRBV7-2
cdr3_aa: CASSPISGTYEQYF; cdr3_nt: TGTGCCAGCAGCCCCATTTCCGGGACCTACGAGCAGTACTTC; d_call: .; clone_size: .; j_call: TRBJ2-7; v_call: TRBV3-1
cdr3_aa: CAISESPRGNTEAFF; cdr3_nt: TGTGCCATCAGTGAGTCTCCTAGGGGGAACACTGAAGCTTTCTTT; d_call: .; clone_size: few; j_call: TRBJ1-1; v_call: TRBV10-3
cdr3_aa: CASSPALASSYNEQFF; cdr3_nt: TGCGCCAGCAGCCCGGCGCTTGCGAGCTCCTACAATGAGCAGTTCTTC; d_call: .; clone_size: .; j_call: TRBJ2-1; v_call: TRBV11-3
cdr3_aa: CASSEGTSGVHEQFF; cdr3_nt: TGTGCCAGCAGTGAGGGGACTAGCGGGGTTCATGAGCAGTTCTTC; d_call: TRBD2; clone_size: few; j_call: TRBJ2-1; v_call: TRBV2
cdr3_aa: CSATNWDRANTEAFF; cdr3_nt: TGCAGTGCCACAAACTGGGACAGGGCGAACACTGAAGCTTTCTTT; d_call: TRBD1; clone_size: .; j_call: TRBJ1-1; v_call: TRBV20-1
cdr3_aa: CSAPGTSGYEQYF; cdr3_nt: TGCAGTGCCCCCGGGACTAGCGGTTACGAGCAGTACTTC; d_call: TRBD2; clone_size: .; j_call: TRBJ2-7; v_call: TRBV20-1
cdr3_aa: CASGFPLGGGGYNEQFF; cdr3_nt: TGTGCTAGTGGTTTCCCCCTTGGGGGAGGGGGCTACAATGAGCAGTTCTTC; d_call: .; clone_size: few; j_call: TRBJ2-1; v_call: TRBV12-5
cdr3_aa: CSVERTGVSDEQFF; cdr3_nt: TGCAGCGTTGAAAGGACTGGAGTATCGGATGAGCAGTTCTTC; d_call: .; clone_size: .; j_call: TRBJ2-1; v_call: TRBV29-1
cdr3_aa: CASSSLLSEQFF; cdr3_nt: TGTGCCAGCTCTAGTCTTCTAAGTGAGCAGTTCTTC; d_call: .; clone_size: few; j_call: TRBJ2-1; v_call: TRBV28
cdr3_aa: CASSPVQGRDEQFF; cdr3_nt: TGTGCCAGCAGTCCCGTTCAGGGGAGGGATGAGCAGTTCTTC; d_call: .; clone_size: .; j_call: TRBJ2-1; v_call: TRBV28
cdr3_aa: CASGGVGTNYGYTF; cdr3_nt: TGTGCCTCCGGAGGTGTGGGGACAAACTATGGCTACACCTTC; d_call: .; clone_size: .; j_call: TRBJ1-2; v_call: TRBV2
cdr3_aa: CASSDTEGDGTYEQYF; cdr3_nt: TGTGCCAGCAGCGATACTGAGGGGGACGGTACCTACGAGCAGTACTTC; d_call: .; clone_size: few; j_call: TRBJ2-7; v_call: TRBV13
cdr3_aa: CASSPPGPTYEQYF; cdr3_nt: TGTGCCAGCAGCCCCCCCGGCCCCACCTACGAGCAGTACTTC; d_call: .; clone_size: many; j_call: TRBJ2-7; v_call: TRBV11-2
cdr3_aa: CASSPAGTGGRNEQFF; cdr3_nt: TGTGCCAGCAGTCCCGCCGGGACAGGGGGCCGTAATGAGCAGTTCTTC; d_call: TRBD1; clone_size: .; j_call: TRBJ2-1; v_call: TRBV28
cdr3_aa: CASSSSGGGDTQYF; cdr3_nt: TGTGCCAGCAGCTCCTCCGGGGGCGGGGATACGCAGTATTTT; d_call: .; clone_size: few; j_call: TRBJ2-3; v_call: TRBV7-8
cdr3_aa: CASSLGSSGSYNEQFF; cdr3_nt: TGTGCCAGCAGCTTAGGGAGTAGCGGCTCCTACAATGAGCAGTTCTTC; d_call: .; clone_size: few; j_call: TRBJ2-1; v_call: TRBV7-2
cdr3_aa: CASTEGLAVYNEQFF; cdr3_nt: TGTGCCAGCACCGAAGGACTAGCGGTATACAATGAGCAGTTCTTC; d_call: TRBD2; clone_size: many; j_call: TRBJ2-1; v_call: TRBV11-3
cdr3_aa: CASSHLTSGRAADTQYF; cdr3_nt: TGTGCCAGCAGCCACCTTACTAGCGGGAGGGCAGCAGATACGCAGTATTTT; d_call: TRBD2; clone_size: .; j_call: TRBJ2-3; v_call: TRBV3-1
cdr3_aa: CASSLTRENEQFF; cdr3_nt: TGTGCCAGCAGCCTTACCAGGGAGAATGAGCAGTTCTTC; d_call: .; clone_size: few; j_call: TRBJ2-1; v_call: TRBV2
cdr3_aa: CASSPDREAGNTIYF; cdr3_nt: TGCGCCAGCAGCCCGGACAGGGAGGCTGGAAACACCATATATTTT; d_call: TRBD1; clone_size: many; j_call: TRBJ1-3; v_call: TRBV5-1
cdr3_aa: CASSLGGRNTGELFF; cdr3_nt: TGCGCCAGCAGCTTGGGCGGGAGGAACACCGGGGAGCTGTTTTTT; d_call: TRBD2; clone_size: many; j_call: TRBJ2-2; v_call: TRBV11-1
cdr3_aa: CSVDAGEQFF; cdr3_nt: TGCAGCGTTGACGCTGGTGAGCAGTTCTTC; d_call: .; clone_size: .; j_call: TRBJ2-1; v_call: TRBV29-1